These 17 T cell receptor beta chains originate from one sample sequenced in a study of cytomegalovirus exposure and HLA in healthy donors. PCR involved 60 Vbeta and 13 Jbeta primers. The repertoire was sequenced with immunoSEQ multiplex PCR; TCRdb's copy has only in-frame clones and lacks some. The data contain about 64,000 clones, about 85% of them singletons. Sequenced: PBMCs. The receptors were sampled from a female donor in good health and CMV-seronegative.

To note about this clone: Likely a read error: the CDR3 ends without its conserved phenylalanine or tryptophan. The chain couples TRBV28 to TRBJ1-2; 9 bases agree with TRBD1. CDR1 MDHEN and CDR2 SYDVKM come from the germline V gene. The CDR3 loop spans 19 amino acids. The J segment lost 7 bases and the V segment lost 4 bases, leaving 22 bases of the junction unmatched. The CDR3 sequence is CASSSRDRAVFDEGGGYTS. The CDR3 nucleotides read TGTGCCAGCAGTTCCCGGGACAGGGCAGTTTTTGATGAAGGTGGTGGCTACACCTCC.

The chain links TRBV6-5 to TRBJ1-2, with TRBD1 as a possible D gene (5 bases). Germline CDR1 reads MNHEY; CDR2 reads SVGAGI. There are 15 residues in the CDR3. Trimming cost V 0 bases and J 4 bases, with 12 bases left between them. The CDR3 loop reads CASSYSGGGLYGYTF. Written as DNA, the CDR3 is TGTGCCAGCAGTTACTCGGGGGGAGGACTCTATGGCTACACCTTC.

This sequence joins TRBV6-5 and TRBJ2-7; TRBD1 might be the D (6 bases). Germline V gene sequence: CDR1 MNHEY, CDR2 SVGAGI. This CDR3 is built from 14 residues. The V gene lost 2 bases and the J gene lost 1 base, with 9 bases spanning the gap. Here the CDR3 DNA reads TGTGCCAGCAGTTACGTTGACAGGTCCTACGAGCAGTACTTC. Residues: CASSYVDRSYEQYF.

The chain couples TRBV27 to TRBJ1-6, with D perhaps matching TRBD1 (5 bases). Germline V lookup: CDR1 MNHEY, CDR2 SMNVEV (reference sequence). This CDR3 spans 17 amino acids. V was pared by 2 bases and J by 0 bases, with 11 bases between. The CDR3 protein is CASSLGAPSSYNSPLHF. For the CDR3, the DNA is TGTGCCAGCAGTTTAGGGGCCCCTAGCTCCTATAATTCACCCCTCCACTTT.

Only one count was recorded for this clone. The genes are TRBV27 and TRBJ2-5, with 9 bases lining up with TRBD2. Judging by the DNA end, TRBJ2-7 fits better; the J call may be wrong. This CDR3 has 15 amino acids. Germline V gene data show CDR1 as MNHEY and CDR2 as SMNVEV (reference sequence). CDR3 protein: CASSLGLAGTYEQYF. The CDR3 DNA reads as TGTGCCAGCAGTTTAGGGCTAGCGGGGACCTACGAGCAGTACTTC.

The CDR3 DNA sequence: TGTGCCAGCAGCTTAGAACCAGGGGGCGTCTACGAGCAGTACTTC. This encodes CASSLEPGGVYEQYF. This sequence joins TRBV7-9 and TRBJ2-7, with 8 bases fitting TRBD1. CDR3 size: 15 residues. V was clipped by 1 base and J by 3 bases; unmatched bases: 5. CDR1 and CDR2 from the germline V gene are SEHNR and FQNEAQ (reference sequence).

This clone was seen only a few times. The V and J genes are TRBV2 and TRBJ2-4; the match to TRBD2 covers 12 bases. CDR3 length: 15 amino acids. Germline loops: CDR1 SNHLY, CDR2 FYNNEI. The ends lost 6 bases at V and 4 bases at J; junction bases unmatched: 4. DNA of the CDR3: TGTGCCAGCAGCCGAACTAGCGGGAGGAAAAACATTCAGTACTTC. Translating it yields CASSRTSGRKNIQYF. Drawing the rest from reference TRBV2 and TRBJ2-4, the complete variable domain is EPEVTQTPSHQVTQMGQEVILRCVPISNHLYFYWYRQILGQKVEFLVSFYNNEISEKSEIFDDQFSVERPDGSNFTLKIRSTKLEDSAMYFCASSRTSGRKNIQYFGAGTRLSVL.

The chain combines TRBV10-2 with TRBJ2-7; TRBD2 matches at 14 bases. V was clipped by 6 bases and J by 2 bases; unmatched bases: 3. CDR1 and CDR2 (germline): WSHSY, SAAADI. The CDR3 extends over 15 amino acids. The CDR3 nucleotides read TGCGCCAGCAGAGAGACTAGCGGGGGGGCCTACGAGCAGTACTTC. It yields the protein CASRETSGGAYEQYF.

This clone is medium-sized (0.01 to 0.1%) in the sample. This rearrangement joins TRBV4-3 to TRBJ2-7; TRBD2 is a possible D gene (5 bases). Germline values: CDR1 LGHNA, CDR2 YSLEER. The CDR3 is made up of 18 amino acids. V lost 0 bases and J lost 2, with 20 bases in between. The CDR3 reads CASSQDSPQSGSTYEQYF. In nucleotides, the CDR3 is TGCGCCAGCAGCCAAGATAGTCCGCAGAGCGGATCTACCTACGAGCAGTACTTC.

On this clone: At one boundary the junction diverges from the germline segment, which might be a read error. The chain joins TRBV5-1 to TRBJ1-1; 9 positions agree with TRBD1. Germline V gene lookup returns CDR1 SGHRS and CDR2 YFSETQ. This CDR3 is 14 amino acids long. CDR3 loop: CASSLRTGDTEAFF. The DNA for the CDR3 is TGTGCCAGCAGCTTACGGACAGGGGACACTGAAGCTTTCTTT.

The CDR3 loop is CSLLSRGGETQYF. DNA of the CDR3: TGCAGCCTCCTGTCTCGGGGTGGCGAGACCCAGTACTTC. This chain connects TRBV29-1 to TRBJ2-5; perhaps TRBD2 as D (5 bases). With 8 bases removed from V and 5 bases from J, the gap between germline ends came to 18 bases. CDR3 length: 13 residues. Germline V gene data show CDR1 as SQVTM and CDR2 as ANQGSEA.

This clone was counted a single time. V is TRBV18 and J is TRBJ1-5, with TRBD1 matching over 9 bases. This CDR3 spans 13 amino acids. V lost 6 bases, J lost 7 bases, and 4 bases stayed unmatched. CDR1 is KGHSH, CDR2 LQKENI, per germline. The CDR3 loop reads CASSRDREQPQHF. The CDR3, as DNA: TGTGCCAGCTCCCGGGACAGGGAACAGCCCCAGCATTTT.

The J gene is TRBJ1-4, the V gene TRBV5-1, with 7 bases fitting TRBD1. The J segment lost 8 bases and the V segment lost 1 base, leaving 5 bases of the junction unmatched. This CDR3 has 14 amino acids. Germline V CDR1 and CDR2: SGHRS, YFSETQ. As DNA, the CDR3 is TGCGCCAGCAGCTTGCAGGGGGTTGAGGAAAAACTGTTTTTT. It codes for CASSLQGVEEKLFF.

The chain has TRBV19 and TRBJ1-6; D is unclear. Deletions cut 6 bases from V and 5 bases from J, with 11 bases between. The germline V gene encodes CDR1 LNHDA and CDR2 SQIVND (reference sequence). The CDR3 runs to 14 residues. CDR3 sequence: CASSRGRDNSPLHF. The CDR3 DNA is TGTGCCAGTAGCCGCGGCCGGGATAATTCACCCCTCCACTTT.

This rearrangement joins TRBV28 to TRBJ1-1, with D perhaps TRBD1 (6 bases). Germline CDR1 and CDR2: MDHEN and SYDVKM. Trimming stripped 6 bases from V and 5 bases from J, with 16 bases between. CDR3 size: 14 residues. The CDR3 protein is CASSPGVGRTEAFF. The CDR3 coding sequence is TGTGCCAGCAGCCCAGGGGTTGGGCGAACTGAAGCTTTCTTT.

The chain uses TRBV7-8 and TRBJ1-4, with unresolved D. The CDR3 spans 15 residues. Germline loops: CDR1 SGHVS, CDR2 FQNEAQ. Trimming removed 2 bases from V and 0 bases from J, with 7 bases in between. As DNA, the CDR3 is TGTGCCAGCAGCTTAATCGACTCAACTAATGAAAAACTGTTTTTT. Encoded protein: CASSLIDSTNEKLFF.

The chain joins TRBV7-8 to TRBJ2-7; 11 bases fit TRBD2. This CDR3 region has 17 residues. Per germline, CDR1 SGHVS and CDR2 FQNEAQ. V gave up 3 bases and J gave up 4 bases; unmatched junction bases: 11. CDR3 nucleotides: TGTGCCAGCAGCTTCGGCCCCCCTAGCGGGGGGTTGTACGAGCAGTACTTC. Amino acids: CASSFGPPSGGLYEQYF. The variable domain in full, with the rest retrieved from reference TRBV7-8 and TRBJ2-7, is GAGVSQSPRYKVAKRGQDVALRCDPISGHVSLFWYQQALGQGPEFLTYFQNEAQLDKSGLPSDRFFAERPEGSVSTLKIQRTQQEDSAVYLCASSFGPPSGGLYEQYFGPGTRLTVT.